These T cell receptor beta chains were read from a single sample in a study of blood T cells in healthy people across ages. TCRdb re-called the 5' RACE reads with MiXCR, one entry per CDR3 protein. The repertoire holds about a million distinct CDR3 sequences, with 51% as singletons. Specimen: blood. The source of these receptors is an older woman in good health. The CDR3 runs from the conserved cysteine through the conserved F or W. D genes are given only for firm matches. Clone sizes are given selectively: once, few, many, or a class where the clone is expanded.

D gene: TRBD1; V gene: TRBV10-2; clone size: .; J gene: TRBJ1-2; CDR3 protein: CASSDPGQGNYGYTF; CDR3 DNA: TGCGCCAGCAGTGACCCCGGACAGGGGAACTATGGCTACACCTTC
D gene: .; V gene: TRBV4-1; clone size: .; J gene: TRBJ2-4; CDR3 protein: CASSQRALAKNIQYF; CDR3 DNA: TGCGCCAGCAGCCAGAGGGCGTTAGCCAAAAACATTCAGTACTTC
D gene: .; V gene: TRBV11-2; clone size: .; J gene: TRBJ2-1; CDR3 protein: CASSLAATSYNEQFF; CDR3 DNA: TGTGCCAGCAGCTTAGCCGCCACTTCCTACAATGAGCAGTTCTTC
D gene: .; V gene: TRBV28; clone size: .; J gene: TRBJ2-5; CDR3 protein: CASSGWFEGAIETQYF; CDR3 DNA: TGTGCCAGCAGTGGGTGGTTTGAGGGCGCGATCGAGACCCAGTACTTC
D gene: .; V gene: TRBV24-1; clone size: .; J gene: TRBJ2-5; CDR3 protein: CATSDPRLGDPETQYF; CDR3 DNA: TGTGCCACCAGTGATCCGCGGTTGGGGGATCCGGAGACCCAGTACTTC
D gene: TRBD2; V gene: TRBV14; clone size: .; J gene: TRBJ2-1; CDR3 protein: CASSQLPAGDNEQFF; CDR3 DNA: TGTGCCAGCAGCCAACTACCAGCGGGAGACAATGAGCAGTTCTTC
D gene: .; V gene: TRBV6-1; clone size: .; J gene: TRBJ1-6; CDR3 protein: CACSDRADNSPLHF; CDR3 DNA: TGTGCCTGCAGTGATCGAGCGGATAATTCACCCCTCCACTTT
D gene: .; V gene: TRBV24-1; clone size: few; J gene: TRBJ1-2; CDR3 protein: CATSVANYGYTF; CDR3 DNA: TGTGCCACCAGTGTTGCTAACTATGGCTACACCTTC
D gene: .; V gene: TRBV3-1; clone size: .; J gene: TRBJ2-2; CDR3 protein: CASSPSVLATGELFF; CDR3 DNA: TGTGCCAGCAGCCCAAGCGTTCTGGCGACCGGGGAGCTGTTTTTT
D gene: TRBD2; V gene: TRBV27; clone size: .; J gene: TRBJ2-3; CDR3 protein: CASSLILSGDSTDTQYF; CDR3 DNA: TGTGCCAGCAGTTTAATTTTAAGCGGGGATAGCACAGATACGCAGTATTTT
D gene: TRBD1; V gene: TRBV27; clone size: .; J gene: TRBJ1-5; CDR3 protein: CASSEITGVNQPQHF; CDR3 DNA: TGTGCCAGCAGCGAAATCACAGGGGTCAATCAGCCCCAGCATTTT
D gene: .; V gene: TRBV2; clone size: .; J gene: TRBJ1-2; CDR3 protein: CAGTRSRANYGYTF; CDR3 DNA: TGTGCCGGAACCCGGAGTAGAGCTAACTATGGCTACACCTTC
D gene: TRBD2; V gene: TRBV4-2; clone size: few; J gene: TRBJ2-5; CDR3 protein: CASSQVGLGTQETQYF; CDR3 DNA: TGTGCCAGCAGCCAAGTCGGACTAGGAACTCAAGAGACCCAGTACTTC
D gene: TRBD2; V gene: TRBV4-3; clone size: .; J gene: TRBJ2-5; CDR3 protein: CASSPPGLAGNEQYF; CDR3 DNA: TGCGCCAGCAGCCCCCCGGGACTAGCGGGCAATGAGCAGTACTTC
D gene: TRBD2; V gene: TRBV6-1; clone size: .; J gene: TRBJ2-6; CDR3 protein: CASRGTSGTSGANVLTF; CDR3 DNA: TGTGCCAGCAGAGGGACTAGCGGGACCTCCGGGGCCAACGTCCTGACTTTC
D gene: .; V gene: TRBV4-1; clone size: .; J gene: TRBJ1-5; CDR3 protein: CASSQAQGRSNQPQHF; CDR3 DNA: TGCGCCAGCAGCCAGGCGCAGGGAAGGAGCAATCAGCCCCAGCATTTT
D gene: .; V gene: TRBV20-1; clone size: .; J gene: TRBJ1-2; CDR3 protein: CSASQAMINYGYTF; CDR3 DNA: TGCAGTGCTAGTCAGGCAATGATAAACTATGGCTACACCTTC
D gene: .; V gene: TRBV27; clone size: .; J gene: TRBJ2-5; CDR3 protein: CASSSIGPASQTQYF; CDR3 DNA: TGTGCCAGCAGTTCCATAGGACCAGCGTCGCAGACCCAGTACTTC
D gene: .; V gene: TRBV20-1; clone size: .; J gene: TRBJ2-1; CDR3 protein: CSARGGTGYNEQFF; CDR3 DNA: TGCAGTGCTAGGGGGGGGACAGGCTACAATGAGCAGTTCTTC
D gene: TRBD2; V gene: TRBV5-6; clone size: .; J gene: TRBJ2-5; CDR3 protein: CASSRLAGNNEQYF; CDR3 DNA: TGTGCCAGCTCCAGACTAGCGGGTAACAATGAGCAGTACTTC
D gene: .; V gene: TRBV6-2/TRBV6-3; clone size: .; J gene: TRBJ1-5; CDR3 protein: CASSYSPGTINQPQHF; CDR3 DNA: TGTGCCAGCAGTTACTCTCCCGGGACAATCAATCAGCCCCAGCATTTT
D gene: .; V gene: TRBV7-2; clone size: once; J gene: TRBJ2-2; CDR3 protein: CASSLSLLNTGELFF; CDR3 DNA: TGTGCCAGCAGCTTAAGCCTTTTGAACACCGGGGAGCTGTTTTTT
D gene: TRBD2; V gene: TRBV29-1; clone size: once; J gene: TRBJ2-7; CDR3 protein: CSGSTSPIYEQYF; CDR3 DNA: TGCAGCGGTTCGACTAGCCCGATTTACGAGCAGTACTTC
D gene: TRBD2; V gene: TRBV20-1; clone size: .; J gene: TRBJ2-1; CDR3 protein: CSARPTSGFYNEQFF; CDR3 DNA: TGCAGTGCTAGGCCGACTAGCGGGTTCTACAATGAGCAGTTCTTT
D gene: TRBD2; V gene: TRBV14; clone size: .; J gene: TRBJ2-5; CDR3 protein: CASSPWRTSGTQETQYF; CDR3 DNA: TGTGCCAGCAGCCCCTGGAGGACTAGCGGGACCCAAGAGACCCAGTACTTC
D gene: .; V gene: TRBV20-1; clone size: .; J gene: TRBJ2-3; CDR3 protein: CSARGLPFDTQYF; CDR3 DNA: TGCAGTGCTAGAGGGCTCCCCTTCGATACGCAGTATTTT
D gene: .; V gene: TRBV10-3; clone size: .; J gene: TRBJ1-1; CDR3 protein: CAISESGNTEAFF; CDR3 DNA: TGTGCCATCAGTGAATCGGGGAACACTGAAGCTTTCTTT
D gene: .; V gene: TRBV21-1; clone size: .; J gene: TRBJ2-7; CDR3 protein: CASSKELQYF; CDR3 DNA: TGTGCCAGCAGCAAAGAGCTTCAGTACTTC
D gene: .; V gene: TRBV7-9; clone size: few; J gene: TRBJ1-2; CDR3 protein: CASSFGEGGYTF; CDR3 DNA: TGTGCCAGCAGCTTTGGGGAAGGGGGCTACACCTTC
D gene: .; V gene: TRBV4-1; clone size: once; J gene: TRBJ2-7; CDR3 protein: CASSQGYGGIHEQYF; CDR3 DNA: TGCGCCAGCAGCCAAGGTTACGGGGGCATTCACGAGCAGTACTTC
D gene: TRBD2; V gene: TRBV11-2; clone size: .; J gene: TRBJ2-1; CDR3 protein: CASSSGLAGGLGNGQFF; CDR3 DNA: TGTGCCAGCAGCTCCGGACTAGCGGGAGGGTTAGGCAATGGGCAGTTCTTC
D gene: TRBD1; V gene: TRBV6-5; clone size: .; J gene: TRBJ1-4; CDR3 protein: CASKGQGVEKLFF; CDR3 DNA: TGTGCCAGCAAGGGACAGGGTGTCGAAAAACTGTTTTTT